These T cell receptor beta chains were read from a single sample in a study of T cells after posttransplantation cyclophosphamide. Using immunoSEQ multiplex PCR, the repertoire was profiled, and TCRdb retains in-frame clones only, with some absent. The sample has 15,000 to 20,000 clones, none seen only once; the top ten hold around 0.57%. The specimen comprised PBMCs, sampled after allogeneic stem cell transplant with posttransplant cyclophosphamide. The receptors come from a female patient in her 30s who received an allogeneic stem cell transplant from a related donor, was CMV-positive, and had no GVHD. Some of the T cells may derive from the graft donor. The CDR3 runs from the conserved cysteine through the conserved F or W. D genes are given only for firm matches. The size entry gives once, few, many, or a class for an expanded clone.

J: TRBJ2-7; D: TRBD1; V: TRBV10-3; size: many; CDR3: CAITGTGANEQYF; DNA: TGTGCCATTACCGGGACAGGGGCGAACGAGCAGTACTTC
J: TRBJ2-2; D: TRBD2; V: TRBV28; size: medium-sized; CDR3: CASRTSGITGELFF; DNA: TGTGCCAGCAGGACTAGCGGGATCACCGGGGAGCTGTTTTTT
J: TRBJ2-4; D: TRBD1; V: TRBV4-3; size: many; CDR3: CASSQSWDRDPLAKNIQYF; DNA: TGCGCCAGCAGCCAATCGTGGGACAGGGACCCCCTAGCCAAAAACATTCAGTACTTC
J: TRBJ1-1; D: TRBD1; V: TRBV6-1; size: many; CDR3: CASSENYRGLRTEAFF; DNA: TGTGCCAGCAGTGAAAATTACAGGGGGCTACGAACTGAAGCTTTCTTT
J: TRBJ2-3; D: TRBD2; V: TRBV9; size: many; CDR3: CATSSGLSTDTQYF; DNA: TGTGCCACCTCTAGCGGGCTAAGCACAGATACGCAGTATTTT
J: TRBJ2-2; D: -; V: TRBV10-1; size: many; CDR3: CASSITNTGELFF; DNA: TGCGCCAGCAGTATCACGAACACCGGGGAGCTGTTTTTT
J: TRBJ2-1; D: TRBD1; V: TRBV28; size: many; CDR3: CASMLTGAYNEQFF; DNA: TGTGCCAGCATGTTGACAGGGGCCTACAATGAGCAGTTCTTC
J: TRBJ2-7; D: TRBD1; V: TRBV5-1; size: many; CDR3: CASSFGTGSSYEQYF; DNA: TGCGCCAGCAGCTTCGGGACAGGGAGCTCCTACGAGCAGTACTTC
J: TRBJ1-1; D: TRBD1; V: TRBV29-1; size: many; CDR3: CSVRQGGLNTEAFF; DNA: TGCAGCGTACGTCAGGGGGGCCTGAACACTGAAGCTTTCTTT
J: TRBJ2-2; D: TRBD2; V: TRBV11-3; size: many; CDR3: CASSLDLAGGRNTGELFF; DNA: TGTGCCAGCAGCTTAGATCTAGCGGGAGGACGGAACACCGGGGAGCTGTTTTTT
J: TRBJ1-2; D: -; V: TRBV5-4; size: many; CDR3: CASSLYRAVYGYTF; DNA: TGTGCCAGCAGCTTGTACAGGGCGGTTTATGGCTACACCTTC
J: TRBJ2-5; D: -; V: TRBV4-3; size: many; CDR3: CASSQDKGNRGGETQYF; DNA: TGCGCCAGCAGCCAAGATAAAGGGAACAGGGGGGGAGAGACCCAGTACTTC
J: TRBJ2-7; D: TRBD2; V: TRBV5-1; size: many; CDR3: CASSSLSTSGRTDEQYF; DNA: TGCGCCAGCAGCTCCCTAAGCACTAGCGGGAGGACGGACGAGCAGTACTTC
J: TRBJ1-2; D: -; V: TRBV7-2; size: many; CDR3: CASSQDNYGYTF; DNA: TGTGCCAGCAGCCAAGACAATTATGGCTACACCTTC